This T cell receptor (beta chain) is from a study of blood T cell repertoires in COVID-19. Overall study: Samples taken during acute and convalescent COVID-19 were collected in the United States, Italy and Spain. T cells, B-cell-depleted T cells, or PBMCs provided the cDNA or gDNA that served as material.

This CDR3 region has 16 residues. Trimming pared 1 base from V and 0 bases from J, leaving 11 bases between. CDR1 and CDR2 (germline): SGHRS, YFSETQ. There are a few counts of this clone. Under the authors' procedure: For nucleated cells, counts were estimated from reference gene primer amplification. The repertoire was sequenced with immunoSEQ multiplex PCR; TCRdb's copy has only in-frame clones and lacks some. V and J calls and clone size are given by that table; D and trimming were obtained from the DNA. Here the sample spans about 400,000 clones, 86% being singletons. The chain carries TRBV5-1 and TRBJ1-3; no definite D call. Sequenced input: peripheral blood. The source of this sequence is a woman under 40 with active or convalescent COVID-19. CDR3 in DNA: TGCGCCAGCAGCTTGAATTATCAGGTCTCTGGAAACACCATATATTTT. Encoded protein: CASSLNYQVSGNTIYF.